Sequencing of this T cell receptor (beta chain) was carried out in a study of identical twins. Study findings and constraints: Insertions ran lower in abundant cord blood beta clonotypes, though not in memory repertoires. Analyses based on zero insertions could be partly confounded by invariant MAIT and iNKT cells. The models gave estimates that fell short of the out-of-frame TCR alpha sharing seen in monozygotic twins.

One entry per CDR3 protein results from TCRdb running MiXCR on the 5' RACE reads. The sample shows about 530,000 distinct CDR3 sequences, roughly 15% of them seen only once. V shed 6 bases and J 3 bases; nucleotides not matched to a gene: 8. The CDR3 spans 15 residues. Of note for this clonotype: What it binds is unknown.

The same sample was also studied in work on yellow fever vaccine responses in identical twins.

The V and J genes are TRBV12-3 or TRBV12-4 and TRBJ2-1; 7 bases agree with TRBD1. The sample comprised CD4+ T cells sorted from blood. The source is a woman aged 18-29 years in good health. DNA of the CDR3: TGTGCCAGCAGCACTGACAGGGTAGGCTACAATGAGCAGTTCTTC. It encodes CASSTDRVGYNEQFF.